These 2 T cell receptor beta chains originate from one sample sequenced in a study of PD-1 blockade in classical Hodgkin lymphoma. Stated time point: cycle 4 day 1 (C4D1), after around six weeks of nivolumab. Each patient's relapse followed autologous stem cell transplantation, and brentuximab vedotin exposure varied. Clones were read by immunoSEQ multiplex PCR, and TCRdb kept only the in-frame ones, dropping some. The table includes approximately 61,000 clones, around 90% detected once. Material: peripheral blood mononuclear cells (PBMCs), obtained before the fourth cycle of nivolumab. These receptors originate from a human donor with classical Hodgkin lymphoma.

The chain is built from TRBV5-4 and TRBJ2-7; D is possibly TRBD1 (5 bases). The CDR3 contains 14 residues. The V and J ends lost 5 bases and 0 bases respectively, with 12 bases between them. Germline V gene sequence: CDR1 SGHNT, CDR2 YYREEE (reference sequence). For the CDR3, the DNA is TGTGCCAGCAGTCCAGGGATCTCCTCCTACGAGCAGTACTTC. As protein: CASSPGISSYEQYF.

Here the CDR3 DNA reads TGTGCCAGCATCCGGGACAGAAATTCACCCCTCCACTTT. Translating it yields CASIRDRNSPLHF. The chain combines TRBV6-5 with TRBJ1-6, with TRBD1 identical over 7 bases. This CDR3 is built from 13 residues. The germline V gene encodes CDR1 MNHEY and CDR2 SVGAGI. The V gene end was trimmed by 7 bases and the J gene end by 7 bases; junction bases not matched to a gene: 4.